The 9 T cell receptor beta chains below were found in one sample sequenced in a study of blood T cell repertoires in COVID-19. TCRdb keeps only in-frame clones here, not all; method: immunoSEQ multiplex PCR. The sample shows 55,000 to 95,000 clones, roughly 76% of them seen only once. Sequencing input: peripheral blood. Receptor source: a woman in her 70s with acute or convalescent COVID-19.

V is TRBV11-2 and J is TRBJ2-1; a weak D match, TRBD2 (6 bases). V was cut by 7 bases and J by 3 bases, with 10 bases left in between. The CDR3 runs 13 residues. Germline lookup yields CDR1 SGHAT and CDR2 FQNNGV. For the CDR3, the DNA is TGTGCCAGCACCGGGGGTCTCTACAATGAGCAGTTCTTC. It translates to CASTGGLYNEQFF.

The chain employs TRBV5-1 and TRBJ2-3; D perhaps matches TRBD2 (5 bases). Trimming removed 2 bases at V and 2 bases at J, with 12 bases between. This CDR3 has 15 residues. Germline assignment: CDR1 SGHRS and CDR2 YFSETQ. The CDR3 protein is CASSLRAASTDTQYF. The CDR3 DNA is TGCGCCAGCAGCTTAAGAGCGGCCTCCACAGATACGCAGTATTTT.

The V and J genes are TRBV7-9 and TRBJ2-7, with TRBD2 matching 7 bases. The J segment lost 3 bases and the V segment lost 7 bases, leaving 9 bases of the junction unmatched. CDR3 length: 14 residues. Per the germline V gene, CDR1 is SEHNR and CDR2 is FQNEAQ (reference sequence). The DNA for the CDR3 is TGTGCCAGCACCTCGGGGGGTTGGGACTACGAGCAGTACTTC. Translating gives CASTSGGWDYEQYF.

This chain joins TRBV19 and TRBJ1-4; perhaps TRBD1 as D (6 bases). Germline assignment: CDR1 LNHDA and CDR2 SQIVND (reference sequence). CDR3 length equals 16 residues. The V end was cut by 7 bases, the J end by 0 bases, with 15 bases between. The CDR3 protein is CASTPQGRATNEKLFF. Written as DNA, the CDR3 is TGTGCCAGTACCCCGCAGGGGAGGGCAACTAATGAAAAACTGTTTTTT.

The chain is built from TRBV7-8 and TRBJ1-5; 7 bases are shared with TRBD1. Germline CDR1 and CDR2: SGHVS and FQNEAQ. Unmatched junction bases numbered 5, after V lost 1 base and J lost 5 bases. This CDR3 spans 15 amino acids. In nucleotides, the CDR3 is TGTGCCAGCAGCTTAGATGACAGGGAGCATCAGCCCCAGCATTTT. Translation gives CASSLDDREHQPQHF.

V is TRBV5-1 and J is TRBJ2-2, with 8 bases lining up with TRBD1. CDR3 length: 15 amino acids. Trimming took 0 bases from V and 4 from J; bases not matched to a gene: 2. Germline CDR1 and CDR2: SGHRS and YFSETQ. The CDR3 DNA sequence: TGCGCCAGCAGCTTGGACAGGGGGAGCACCGGGGAGCTGTTTTTT. This sequence encodes CASSLDRGSTGELFF.

In its sample, this clone was seen a few times. This sequence joins TRBV30 and TRBJ2-7, with 9 bases matching TRBD2. This CDR3 contains 13 residues. The V gene end was trimmed by 8 bases and the J gene end by 5 bases; junction bases not matched to a gene: 10. Per germline, CDR1 GTSNPN and CDR2 SVGIG (reference sequence). The CDR3 protein is CALKRVAGDEQYF. The CDR3 DNA reads TGTGCCCTCAAGAGGGTAGCGGGAGACGAGCAGTACTTC.

V is TRBV2 and J is TRBJ1-6, with D maybe TRBD1 (5 bases). The ends were cut back, 4 bases at V and 5 bases at J, with 12 bases in the middle. The CDR3 is 15 residues long. Germline V lookup: CDR1 SNHLY, CDR2 FYNNEI. The chain's CDR3 is CASSARDSHNSPLHF. Written as DNA, the CDR3 is TGTGCCAGCAGTGCTCGGGACTCTCATAATTCACCCCTCCACTTT.

The chain carries TRBV2 and TRBJ2-1; 7 bases align to TRBD2. The CDR3 is 14 residues long. Germline loops: CDR1 SNHLY, CDR2 FYNNEI. V lost 6 bases, J lost 9 bases, and 11 bases stayed unmatched. CDR3: CASSILAENSEQFF. The CDR3 DNA reads TGTGCCAGCAGCATCCTAGCGGAAAACAGTGAGCAGTTCTTC.